What follows are 19 T cell receptor beta chains derived from one specimen sequenced in a study of blood T cell repertoires in COVID-19. Clones were read by immunoSEQ multiplex PCR, and TCRdb kept only the in-frame ones, dropping some. The profile covers some 74,000 clones, with about 87% appearing a single time and 6% to 7.5% taken by the ten largest. Sequencing was carried out using peripheral blood. The origin of the receptors is an elderly woman with acute or convalescent COVID-19.

This rearrangement joins TRBV6-5 to TRBJ2-7, with D tentatively TRBD2 (6 bases). The CDR3 is 15 amino acids. Germline CDR1 MNHEY, CDR2 SVGAGI. V dropped 6 bases and J dropped 4 bases, with 19 bases sitting between them. CDR3 amino acids: CASRMGSTGDYEQYF. In nucleotides, the CDR3 is TGTGCCAGCAGGATGGGGTCTACGGGGGATTACGAGCAGTACTTC.

V and J are TRBV14 and TRBJ2-1; tentatively, D is TRBD2 (6 bases). The germline gives CDR1 SGHDN, CDR2 FVKESK. This CDR3 region has 17 residues. V lost 3 bases and J 6 bases, leaving 21 bases between the germline ends. The CDR3: CASSQPSWGGVLNEQFF. The DNA of the CDR3 is TGTGCCAGCAGCCAGCCCTCTTGGGGCGGGGTGCTCAATGAGCAGTTCTTC.

The V gene is TRBV11-3, the J gene TRBJ2-3; 9 bases line up with TRBD1. Germline trimming cut 1 base from V and 4 bases from J; bases unmatched to any gene: 9. CDR1 SGHNT and CDR2 YENEEA come from the germline V gene. This CDR3 spans 17 amino acids. In nucleotides, the CDR3 is TGTGCCAGCAGCTTAGTGGGGCCGGGACAGGGCCCAGATACGCAGTATTTT. Amino acids: CASSLVGPGQGPDTQYF.

As DNA, the CDR3 is TGTGCCTGGAGTGGCGTCCTAGCGGGGGGGCATAACGAGCAGTACTTC. Its translation is CAWSGVLAGGHNEQYF. V usage is TRBV30 and J usage is TRBJ2-7, with TRBD2 matching 12 bases. This CDR3 comprises 16 residues. With 1 base clipped from V and 5 bases from J, the junction kept 9 bases outside the gene matches. Germline CDR1 reads GTSNPN; CDR2 reads SVGIG (reference sequence). Together with reference TRBV30 and TRBJ2-7, the CDR3 gives the full variable domain: SQTIHQWPATLVQPVGSPLSLECTVEGTSNPNLYWYRQAAGRGLQLLFYSVGIGQISSEVPQNLSASRPQDRQFILSSKKLLLSDSGFYLCAWSGVLAGGHNEQYFGPGTRLTVT.

This CDR3 reads CASSLGSGSGNTIYF. In DNA, the CDR3 is TGCGCCAGCAGCTTGGGATCGGGCTCTGGAAACACCATATATTTT. The V call is TRBV5-1, the J call TRBJ1-3; the D is unclear. V lost 0 bases to trimming and J lost 0 bases, with 7 bases between them. Germline CDR1 reads SGHRS; CDR2 reads YFSETQ. CDR3 size: 15 residues.

In its sample, this clone was seen once. This rearrangement joins TRBV28 to TRBJ2-3; D remains ambiguous. Germline V lookup: CDR1 MDHEN, CDR2 SYDVKM. The CDR3 length is 13 residues. Trimming cost V 4 bases and J 0 bases, with 5 bases left between them. The CDR3 loop reads CASSSGSTDTQYF. The DNA for the CDR3 is TGTGCCAGCAGTTCAGGTAGCACAGATACGCAGTATTTT.

The genes are TRBV7-9 and TRBJ2-1; 7 bases agree with TRBD2. Germline V gives CDR1 SEHNR, CDR2 FQNEAQ (reference sequence). This CDR3 has 14 residues. V lost 4 bases, J lost 2 bases, and 2 bases stayed unmatched. The CDR3 bases are TGTGCCAGCAGCTCAGGACTAGCCTACAATGAGCAGTTCTTC. Translating it yields CASSSGLAYNEQFF.

The chain links TRBV12-3 or TRBV12-4 to TRBJ1-1; tentative D call: TRBD1 (5 bases). The V end lost 5 bases, the J end lost 7 bases, and 14 bases lay between the germline ends. CDR3 length: 13 residues. Written as DNA, the CDR3 is TGTGCCAGCAGTCCCCAGGGAAAAGGTGAAGCTTTCTTT. As protein: CASSPQGKGEAFF.

The chain couples TRBV29-1 to TRBJ2-1; D is perhaps TRBD2 (5 bases). CDR3 size: 12 residues. Germline CDR1 and CDR2: SQVTM and ANQGSEA. V was trimmed by 3 bases and J by 9 bases, leaving 12 bases between them. The CDR3 DNA is TGCAGCGTTGATTCCGGAGGCGGTGAGCAGTTCTTC. Amino acids: CSVDSGGGEQFF.

This chain joins TRBV6-5 and TRBJ1-5; D remains unclear. The germline V gene encodes CDR1 MNHEY and CDR2 SVGAGI. The CDR3 has 15 residues. Between the trimmed V and J ends, which lost 4 bases and 2 bases, there was a span of 12 bases. CDR3 nucleotides: TGTGCCAGCAGTTCTGCGGGTGTGGGCAATCAGCCCCAGCATTTT. Translated, it gives CASSSAGVGNQPQHF.

J is TRBJ1-4 and V is TRBV5-6; D is perhaps TRBD1 (6 bases). CDR1 is SGHDT and CDR2 is YYEEEE in the germline V gene. Deletions cut 3 bases from V and 4 bases from J, with 19 bases between. The CDR3 extends over 17 amino acids. The CDR3: CASSSASGVRGNEKLFF. The CDR3 DNA is TGTGCCAGCAGCTCAGCTTCCGGCGTCAGGGGTAATGAAAAACTGTTTTTT.

This chain joins TRBV7-8 and TRBJ1-3; no reliable D call. V lost 5 bases and J 3 bases, leaving 20 bases between the germline ends. The CDR3 contains 17 residues. CDR1 is SGHVS and CDR2 is FQNEAQ in the germline V gene. This CDR3 reads CASSRPAGVPDGNTIYF. CDR3 sequence (DNA): TGTGCCAGCAGCAGACCCGCCGGGGTTCCAGATGGAAACACCATATATTTT.

This chain uses TRBV29-1 with TRBJ1-2; the match to TRBD1 covers 10 bases. The V segment lost 4 bases and the J segment 1 base; nucleotides outside the gene matches: 6. In germline, CDR1 is SQVTM, CDR2 ANQGSEA. The CDR3 runs 15 residues. The CDR3 region has the DNA TGCAGCGTTGGGGGTGGGACAGGGGTTAACTATGGCTACACCTTC. This gives the protein CSVGGGTGVNYGYTF.

The chain combines TRBV3-1 (or the pseudogene TRBV3-2) with TRBJ2-3, with TRBD1 matching 10 bases. CDR1 and CDR2 (germline): LGHDT, YNNKEL (reference sequence). The CDR3 consists of 15 residues. The junction had 4 bases not matched to a gene; V was cut back by 3 bases and J by 4 bases. CDR3 sequence reads: CASSQGTGVADTQYF. In DNA form, the CDR3 reads TGTGCCAGCAGCCAGGGGACAGGGGTTGCAGATACGCAGTATTTT.

The chain employs TRBV7-8 and TRBJ2-7; D is perhaps TRBD1 (6 bases). The V end was cut by 5 bases, the J end by 3 bases, with 17 bases between. Germline CDR1 is SGHVS and CDR2 is FQNEAQ. There are 15 residues in the CDR3. CDR3 sequence (DNA): TGTGCCAGCAGCCCTTCGGGACAATCAGACTACGAGCAGTACTTC. Its translation: CASSPSGQSDYEQYF.

The V and J genes are TRBV30 and TRBJ2-2, with 9 bases lining up with TRBD2. V gave up 4 bases and J gave up 5 bases; unmatched junction bases: 11. CDR3 length: 16 residues. Germline V gene sequence: CDR1 GTSNPN, CDR2 SVGIG (reference sequence). The CDR3 coding sequence is TGTGCCTGGAATAAACGGCGGGAGGGCCGGACCGGGGAGCTGTTTTTT. Translating gives CAWNKRREGRTGELFF.

CDR3 loop: CASSFPGAETQYF. In nucleotides, the CDR3 is TGTGCCAGCAGCTTCCCAGGGGCAGAGACCCAGTACTTC. V gene TRBV7-9 combines with J gene TRBJ2-5; tentative D call: TRBD1 (6 bases). Per the germline V gene, CDR1 is SEHNR and CDR2 is FQNEAQ (reference sequence). This CDR3 is built from 13 residues. V shed 3 bases and J shed 4 bases, with 9 bases lying between them.

This chain uses TRBV3-1 (or the pseudogene TRBV3-2) with TRBJ2-5; D might be TRBD1 (5 bases). Trimming removed 4 bases from V and 1 base from J, with 13 bases in between. The CDR3 extends over 15 amino acids. Germline CDR1 reads LGHDT; CDR2 reads YNNKEL (reference sequence). This CDR3 is CASSRRQLGQETQYF. The CDR3, as DNA: TGTGCCAGCAGCCGCCGACAGTTGGGCCAAGAGACCCAGTACTTC.

The chain is built from TRBV19 and TRBJ2-1; 13 bases are shared with TRBD2. Germline lookup yields CDR1 LNHDA and CDR2 SQIVND (reference sequence). There are 18 residues in the CDR3. V shed 1 base, J shed 0 bases, and the junction held 3 bases outside the gene matches. Here the CDR3 DNA reads TGTGCCAGTAGTATAGCCCGGACTAGCGGGAGCTCCTACAATGAGCAGTTCTTC. Encoded protein: CASSIARTSGSSYNEQFF.